This TCR beta chain emerged from a study of cytomegalovirus exposure and HLA in healthy donors. The CDR3 length is 16 residues. Per the germline V gene, CDR1 is SGDLS and CDR2 is YYNGEE. V lost 0 bases and J lost 2; bases outside the gene matches: 5. In the case of this clone: Its antigen is not known.

The PCR made use of 60 Vbeta and 13 Jbeta primers. Only in-frame clones appear in the TCRdb table, and some are missing; sequencing was by immunoSEQ multiplex PCR. The table has 150,000 to 200,000 clones, about four fifths seen once; the top ten hold about 4%. Study results and limitations: Later on, an analysis showed TCR association rates differing by HLA locus, with DRB1 the most and HLA-C the fewest. Among the sequence variants, a highly shared cluster was likely an artifact of sequencing.

The receptor's source is a man in his forties or fifties in good health and CMV-seropositive. The gene calls are TRBV9 and TRBJ2-1; 7 bases line up with TRBD1. Sequencing was performed on PBMCs. The CDR3 region is CASSVVGQGAYNEQFF. CDR3 coding DNA: TGTGCCAGCAGCGTAGTAGGGCAGGGGGCCTACAATGAGCAGTTCTTC.